Detailed here is one T cell receptor (beta chain). The germline V gene encodes CDR1 LNHDA and CDR2 SQIVND (reference sequence). The CDR3 extends over 13 amino acids. The germline V and J ends were trimmed by 3 bases and 6 bases, with 11 bases remaining between them. This specimen comes from a study of cytomegalovirus exposure and HLA in healthy donors. 13 Jbeta primers and 60 Vbeta primers were used for the PCR. The assay was immunoSEQ multiplex PCR, and TCRdb's table has in-frame clones only and misses some. The sample comprises tens of thousands of clones, around 80% of which are singletons, and roughly 2.9% rests with the top ten.

This TCR was recovered from a woman younger than 45 in good health and CMV-seronegative. The V gene is TRBV19, the J gene TRBJ1-2; tentative D call: TRBD1 (6 bases). Sample: PBMCs. The CDR3 sequence is CASSILQGNGYTF. In nucleotides, the CDR3 is TGTGCCAGTAGTATCCTCCAGGGGAATGGCTACACCTTC. The entire variable domain, with the rest obtained from reference TRBV19 and TRBJ1-2, is as follows: DGGITQSPKYLFRKEGQNVTLSCEQNLNHDAMYWYRQDPGQGLRLIYYSQIVNDFQKGDIAEGYSVSREKKESFPLTVTSAQKNPTAFYLCASSILQGNGYTFGSGTRLTVV.